The clone carrying this T cell receptor (beta chain) has just a few counts. Its antigen is not known. These data originate in a study of T cell repertoires in cytomegalovirus infection. One entry per CDR3 protein results from TCRdb running MiXCR on the reads. The table has some 920,000 distinct CDR3 sequences, roughly a third seen once. The specimen comprised cultured CD8+ T cells from PBMCs, sampled from culture after CMV antigen stimulation. The sequence was collected from a human donor in good health (CMV status not recorded). Some clones in this sample may be carry-over from other donors' samples.

CDR3 in amino acids: CASRDPYKNTGELFF. In DNA, the CDR3 is TGTGCCAGCAGGGATCCCTATAAAAACACCGGGGAGCTGTTTTTT. The chain is built from TRBV6-1 and TRBJ2-2; no definite D call. The germline V gene encodes CDR1 MNHNS and CDR2 SASEGT. V was cut by 6 bases and J by 2 bases, with 13 bases left in between. The CDR3 consists of 15 residues.